This TCR beta chain was identified in a study of cytomegalovirus exposure and HLA in healthy donors. Overall study results and limits: Investigators reported under 200 TCR beta chains as tied to cytomegalovirus. It was reportedly the case that the classifier diagnosed cytomegalovirus status with high specificity and sensitivity.

Concerning this clone itself: The antigen remains unidentified.

TCRdb's table, derived via immunoSEQ multiplex PCR, lists solely in-frame clones and lacks some. The data contain roughly 170,000 clones, around 82% of them singletons. CDR1 is MGHDK and CDR2 is SYGVNS in the germline V gene. This CDR3 region has 11 residues. V was pared by 8 bases and J by 8 bases, with 10 bases between. The clonotype originates from a woman aged 18-29 years in good health and CMV-seropositive. Material for sequencing was PBMCs. This rearrangement joins TRBV25-1 to TRBJ2-1, with unresolved D. The CDR3 region has the DNA TGTGCCAGCTCTCTGGGCGATGAGCAGTTCTTC. Translated: CASSLGDEQFF.